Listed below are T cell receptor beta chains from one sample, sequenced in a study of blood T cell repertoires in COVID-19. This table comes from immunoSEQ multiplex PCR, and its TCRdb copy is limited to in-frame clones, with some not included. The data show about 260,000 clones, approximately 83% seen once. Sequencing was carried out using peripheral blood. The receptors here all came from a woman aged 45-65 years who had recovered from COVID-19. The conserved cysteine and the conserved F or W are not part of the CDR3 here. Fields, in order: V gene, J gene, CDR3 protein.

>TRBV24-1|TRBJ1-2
ATSGSGGGYGYT
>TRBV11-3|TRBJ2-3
ASSSRLAGDDTQY
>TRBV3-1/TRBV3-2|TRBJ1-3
ASSQGQVISGNTIY
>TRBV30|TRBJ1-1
AWSRGQGVNTEAF
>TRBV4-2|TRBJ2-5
ASSQGGQGAGETQY
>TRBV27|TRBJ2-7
ASSRQGASYEQY
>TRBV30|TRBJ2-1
AWWQQGRDEQF
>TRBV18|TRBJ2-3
ASSPRLEGADTQY
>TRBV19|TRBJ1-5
ASSKEGAVNQPQH
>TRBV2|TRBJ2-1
ASSEVGGQWDEQF
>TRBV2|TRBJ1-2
ASSDPRQGFNGYT
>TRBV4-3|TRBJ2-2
ASRRQGEGTGELF
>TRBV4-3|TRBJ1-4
ASSAVPSGGLREKLF
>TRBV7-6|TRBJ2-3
ASSSSNAGADTQY
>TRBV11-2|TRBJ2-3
ASRGGLAGADTQY
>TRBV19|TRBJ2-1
ASSIGVGTSGHNEQF
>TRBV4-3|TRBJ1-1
ASSQSPGGTKAF
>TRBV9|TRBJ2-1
ASSVEVLAGTFYNEQF
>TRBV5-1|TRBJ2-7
ASSWDRVENEQY
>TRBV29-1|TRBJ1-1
SGSTGGTEAF
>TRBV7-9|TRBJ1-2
ASSLDGVAPRDGYT
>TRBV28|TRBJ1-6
ASSLPRQGASPLH
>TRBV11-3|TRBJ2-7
ASSLGTSGPPYEQY
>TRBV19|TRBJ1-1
ASSRQGNTEAF
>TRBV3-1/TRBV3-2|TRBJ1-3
ASSYGGGNTIY
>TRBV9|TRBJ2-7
ASSPSGRAYEQY
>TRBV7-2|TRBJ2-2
ASSPRPQKGRANTGELF
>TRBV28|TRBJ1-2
ASRRADRAVGYT
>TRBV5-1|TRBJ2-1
ASSLVDNEQF
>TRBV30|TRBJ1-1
AWMVTGHTEAF
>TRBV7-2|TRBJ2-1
ASSRDSSSYNEQF
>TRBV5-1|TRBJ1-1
ASGPRVGTMNTEAF
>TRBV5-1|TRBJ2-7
ASSITGYEQY
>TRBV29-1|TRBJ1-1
SVARGGLATEAF
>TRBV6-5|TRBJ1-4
ASIARDRGNEKLF